These 6 T cell receptor beta chains share one sample of origin, sequenced in a study of CD8+CD57+ T cells in acquired aplastic anemia. It was genomic DNA that served as the template for profiling TCR beta VDJ and CDR3. TCRdb processed the reads anew with MiXCR; each CDR3 protein has one entry. This repertoire shows about 180,000 distinct CDR3 sequences, around half found once; its top ten account for under 2%. The sequenced patients had an expansion of CD8+CD57+ cells seen by flow cytometry. Sequences were obtained from sorted CD4+, CD8+, or CD8+CD57+ T cells (not recorded which) from PBMCs. The receptors originated from a human donor with aplastic anemia.

The chain uses TRBV9 and TRBJ2-1; D uncertain. This CDR3 has 16 residues. CDR1 SGDLS and CDR2 YYNGEE come from the germline V gene. The V and J ends lost 2 bases and 2 bases respectively, with 14 bases between them. DNA for the CDR3: TGTGCCAGCAGCGTCAAGAACGGGCTTGCCTACAATGAGCAGTTCTTC. It yields the protein CASSVKNGLAYNEQFF.

This clonotype was counted between two and nine times. The rearrangement uses TRBV7-3 and TRBJ2-1; TRBD1 might be the D (6 bases). Germline V gene lookup returns CDR1 SGHTA and CDR2 FQGTGA. With 3 bases removed from V and 5 bases from J, the gap between germline ends came to 14 bases. The CDR3 extends over 15 amino acids. The DNA for the CDR3 is TGTGCCAGCAGCTTTGCAGGACAGCCCAACAATGAGCAGTTCTTC. Its translation: CASSFAGQPNNEQFF.

This clonotype was detected ten times or more. CDR3 region: CASSVELTGAQETQYF. DNA of the CDR3: TGTGCCAGCAGCGTAGAACTTACGGGGGCTCAAGAGACCCAGTACTTC. J is TRBJ2-5 and V is TRBV9; D may match TRBD1 or TRBD2 (6 bases each). Germline V gene lookup returns CDR1 SGDLS and CDR2 YYNGEE. Trimming left V 0 bases short and J 2 bases short, with 14 bases between. The CDR3 loop spans 16 amino acids.

This chain joins TRBV5-1 and TRBJ2-6; D gene unclear. This CDR3 is built from 14 residues. In germline, CDR1 is SGHRS, CDR2 YFSETQ. The V end was cut by 5 bases, the J end by 4 bases, with 10 bases between. CDR3 DNA: TGCGCCAGCAGTCGTGAGGTAGGGGCCAACGTCCTGACTTTC. Amino acid sequence: CASSREVGANVLTF.

Worth noting for this clonotype: The junction departs from germline at one end; a sequencing error may be responsible. The rearrangement links TRBV12-3 or TRBV12-4 to TRBJ2-3; 9 bases are a match to TRBD2. The CDR3 sequence is 14 residues long. CDR3: CASRLAGVQDTQYF. CDR3 nucleotides: TGTGCCAGCAGGTTAGCGGGAGTGCAAGATACGCAGTATTTT.

This chain joins TRBV19 and TRBJ1-4; 10 positions agree with TRBD1. V shed 6 bases, J shed 8 bases, and the junction held 0 bases outside the gene matches. CDR3 length equals 12 residues. In germline, CDR1 is LNHDA, CDR2 SQIVND (reference sequence). This CDR3 is CASRTGGEKLFF. The CDR3 DNA follows: TGTGCCAGTAGGACAGGGGGCGAAAAACTGTTTTTT.